These 4 T cell receptor beta chains share one sample of origin, sequenced in a study of T cells in Graves' hyperthyroidism and ophthalmopathy. Amplification yielded TCR beta CDR3 regions, with RNA transcripts as the source. Using the HTBI primer set, a first-round RT-PCR was run on the TCR CDR3. TCRdb used MiXCR to reprocess the multiplex PCR reads, holding one entry per CDR3 protein. The top ten hold roughly 18% of the sample, which has about 530,000 distinct CDR3 sequences, roughly 17% seen once. The sample taken for sequencing was blood. The receptors shown here come from a woman between 18 and 29 years old with Graves' ophthalmopathy.

This clonotype was seen ten or more times. CDR3 sequence reads: CASSLLRDTEAFF. The CDR3 DNA reads as TGTGCCAGCAGTTTACTGAGGGACACTGAAGCTTTCTTT. J is TRBJ1-1 and V is TRBV28, with D unclear. The V gene's germline CDR1 is MDHEN and CDR2 SYDVKM. V lost 2 bases and J lost 3, with 7 bases in between. The CDR3 is 13 residues long.

The genes are TRBV11-2 and TRBJ2-2; no definite D call. Germline V gene data show CDR1 as SGHAT and CDR2 as FQNNGV. The CDR3 loop spans 15 amino acids. Deletions cut 1 base from V and 4 bases from J, with 10 bases between. CDR3 loop: CASSLARVATGELFF. DNA for the CDR3: TGTGCCAGCAGCTTAGCCCGGGTCGCCACCGGGGAGCTGTTTTTT.

The sample holds many counts of this clonotype. The chain employs TRBV24-1 and TRBJ1-1, with D perhaps TRBD1 (6 bases). Germline assignment: CDR1 KGHDR and CDR2 SFDVKD. The V and J ends lost 3 bases and 10 bases respectively, with 14 bases between them. The CDR3 contains 13 residues. The DNA for the CDR3 is TGTGCCACCAGTGATAACCGAGCCAGGGGAGCTTTCTTT. It is translated as CATSDNRARGAFF.

This clonotype was picked up a small number of times. The V gene is TRBV7-3, the J gene TRBJ2-7; TRBD1 is a possible D gene (5 bases). Germline loops: CDR1 SGHTA, CDR2 FQGTGA. Trimming pared 2 bases from V and 2 bases from J, leaving 16 bases between. The CDR3 is 16 residues long. The CDR3 here is CASSLGAPDTAYEQYF. CDR3 nucleotide sequence: TGTGCCAGCAGCTTAGGGGCCCCGGACACTGCCTACGAGCAGTACTTC. Variable domain in full (rest from reference TRBV7-3 and TRBJ2-7): GAGVSQTPSNKVTEKGKYVELRCDPISGHTALYWYRQSLGQGPEFLIYFQGTGAADDSGLPNDRFFAVRPEGSVSTLKIQRTERGDSAVYLCASSLGAPDTAYEQYFGPGTRLTVT.